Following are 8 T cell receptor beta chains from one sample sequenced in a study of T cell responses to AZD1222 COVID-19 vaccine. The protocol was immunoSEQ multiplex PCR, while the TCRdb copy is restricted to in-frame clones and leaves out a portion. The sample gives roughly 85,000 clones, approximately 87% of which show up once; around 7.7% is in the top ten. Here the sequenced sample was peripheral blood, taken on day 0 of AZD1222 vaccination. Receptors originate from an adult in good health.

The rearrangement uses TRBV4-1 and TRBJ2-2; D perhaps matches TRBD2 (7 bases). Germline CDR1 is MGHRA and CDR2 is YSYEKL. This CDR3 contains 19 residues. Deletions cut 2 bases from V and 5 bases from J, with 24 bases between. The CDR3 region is CASSQPPGGARVGTGELFF. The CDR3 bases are TGCGCCAGCAGCCAACCCCCGGGGGGCGCACGGGTTGGGACCGGGGAGCTGTTTTTT.

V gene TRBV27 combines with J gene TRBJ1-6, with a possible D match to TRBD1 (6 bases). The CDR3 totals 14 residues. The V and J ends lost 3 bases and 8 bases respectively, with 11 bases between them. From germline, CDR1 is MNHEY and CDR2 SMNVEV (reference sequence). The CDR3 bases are TGTGCCAGCAGTTTCCGGGGGCGCGATTCACCCCTCCACTTT. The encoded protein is CASSFRGRDSPLHF.

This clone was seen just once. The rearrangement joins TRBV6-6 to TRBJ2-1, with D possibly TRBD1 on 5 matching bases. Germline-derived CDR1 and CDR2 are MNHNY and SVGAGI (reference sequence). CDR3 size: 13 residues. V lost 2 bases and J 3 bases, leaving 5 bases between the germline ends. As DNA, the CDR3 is TGTGCCAGCAGTTACGACAGCTACAATGAGCAGTTCTTC. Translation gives CASSYDSYNEQFF.

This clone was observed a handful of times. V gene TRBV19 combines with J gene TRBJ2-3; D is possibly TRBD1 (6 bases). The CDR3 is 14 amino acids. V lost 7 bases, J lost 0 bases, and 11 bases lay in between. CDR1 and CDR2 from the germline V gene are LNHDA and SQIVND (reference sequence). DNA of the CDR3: TGTGCCAGTAATCAAGACAGGAGCACAGATACGCAGTATTTT. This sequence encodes CASNQDRSTDTQYF.

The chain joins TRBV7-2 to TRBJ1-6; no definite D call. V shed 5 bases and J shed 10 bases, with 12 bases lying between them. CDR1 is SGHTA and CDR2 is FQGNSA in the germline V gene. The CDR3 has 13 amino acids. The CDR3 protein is CASSPPRGSPLHF. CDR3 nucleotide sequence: TGTGCCAGCAGCCCCCCGCGGGGATCACCCCTCCACTTT.

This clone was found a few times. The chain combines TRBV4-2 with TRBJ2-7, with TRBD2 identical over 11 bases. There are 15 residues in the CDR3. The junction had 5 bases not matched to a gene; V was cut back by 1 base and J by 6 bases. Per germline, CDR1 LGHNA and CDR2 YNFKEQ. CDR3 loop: CASSQVKLAGAEQYF. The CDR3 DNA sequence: TGTGCCAGCAGCCAAGTTAAACTAGCGGGAGCCGAGCAGTACTTC.

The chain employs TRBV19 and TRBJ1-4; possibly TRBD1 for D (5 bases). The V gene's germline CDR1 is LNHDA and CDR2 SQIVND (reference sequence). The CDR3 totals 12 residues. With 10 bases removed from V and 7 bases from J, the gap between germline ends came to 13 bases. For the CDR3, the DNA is TGTGCCACCGCCGGGGCTGGTGAAAAACTGTTTTTT. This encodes CATAGAGEKLFF.

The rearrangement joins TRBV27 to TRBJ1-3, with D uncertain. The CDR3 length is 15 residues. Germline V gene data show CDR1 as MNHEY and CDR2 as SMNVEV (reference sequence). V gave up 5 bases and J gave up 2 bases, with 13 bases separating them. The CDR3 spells CASSAGRWAGNTIYF. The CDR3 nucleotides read TGTGCCAGCAGTGCCGGACGGTGGGCTGGAAACACCATATATTTT.